This TCR beta chain is drawn from a study of early T cells in non-severe SARS-CoV-2 infection. Overall study context: Sequencing of unsorted whole blood was done on bulk RNA, leaving chains unpaired.

This clonotype has at least ten counts. The antigen is not known. Individual cDNA molecules were tagged with unique molecular identifiers, the study reported. One entry per CDR3 protein results from TCRdb running MiXCR on the 5' RACE reads. The repertoire includes 100,000 to 130,000 distinct CDR3 sequences, around 10% of them detected once, and about 7.6% sits in the top ten. Points from the study as a whole: The matching step, a VDJdb search, favored anti-spike CD8 responses and missed private and CD4 specificities.

This CDR3 comprises 15 residues. Germline CDR1 reads LNHDA; CDR2 reads SQIVND (reference sequence). Trimming took off 6 bases at V and 4 bases at J, with 19 bases between the two ends. Sequenced input: whole blood. The genes are TRBV19 and TRBJ2-7; D tentatively reads TRBD1 or TRBD2 (5 bases each). This receptor was obtained from an adult who was a healthcare worker with PCR-confirmed SARS-CoV-2 infection or an uninfected control (not recorded which). Here the CDR3 reads CASSRTGPIGYEQYF. In DNA form, the CDR3 reads TGTGCCAGTAGCCGAACGGGACCCATCGGGTACGAGCAGTACTTC.